This TCR beta chain was captured in a study of cytomegalovirus exposure and HLA in healthy donors. Study-level background: Across roughly 400 genotyped donors, more than 75% landed in the Caucasian-associated ancestry cluster. General study findings and limits: In a later analysis, compared with equally common non-associated chains, HLA-associated beta chains were more expanded.

Turning to this clone: Its specificity is unknown.

Trimming took 6 bases from V and 8 from J; bases not matched to a gene: 5. CDR1 and CDR2 (germline): MNHEY, SMNVEV (reference sequence). The CDR3 runs 14 residues. PCR was performed using 60 Vbeta and 13 Jbeta primers. In the original analysis: Among the unique TCR beta chains that a later analysis counted, roughly 80 million in all, 10 million to 11 million were shared. Sequencing was performed with immunoSEQ multiplex PCR; in TCRdb, only in-frame clones are kept and a portion is missing. That table is the source of V, J and clone size, and D and trimming were worked out from the DNA. The listing records about 150,000 clones.

The chain recombines TRBV27 with TRBJ2-1; 12 nucleotides match TRBD1. This TCR came from a woman between 45 and 60 years old in good health and CMV-seronegative. The sequenced material came from PBMCs. The CDR3, as DNA: TGTGCCAGCAGCTGGGACAGGGGGCAGGATGAGCAGTTCTTC. Encoded protein: CASSWDRGQDEQFF.